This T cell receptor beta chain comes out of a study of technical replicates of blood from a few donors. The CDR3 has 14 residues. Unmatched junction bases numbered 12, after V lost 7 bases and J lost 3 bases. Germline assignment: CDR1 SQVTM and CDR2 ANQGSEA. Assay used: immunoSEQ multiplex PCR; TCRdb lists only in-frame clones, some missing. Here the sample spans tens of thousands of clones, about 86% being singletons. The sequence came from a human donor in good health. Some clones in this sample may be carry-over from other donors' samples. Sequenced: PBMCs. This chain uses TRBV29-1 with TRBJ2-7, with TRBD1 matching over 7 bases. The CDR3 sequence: CSAKPGQGVYEQYF. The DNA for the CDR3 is TGCAGCGCCAAGCCGGGCCAGGGGGTCTACGAGCAGTACTTC.